These 23 T cell receptor beta chains originate from one sample sequenced in a study of blood T cells in healthy people across ages. With a J-beta primer mix and a sample-barcoded 5' primer, a second PCR ran roughly 7 to 11 cycles. TCRdb reprocessed the 5' RACE reads with MiXCR, giving one entry per CDR3 protein. Of over a million distinct CDR3 sequences detected, almost 60% appear once; the ten largest clones hold more than 6%. Sequenced input: blood. The origin of the receptors is a man between 18 and 29 years old in good health.

In its sample, this clonotype was seen once. The chain recombines TRBV11-2 with TRBJ2-4; D possibly corresponds to TRBD1 (5 bases). Matching the DNA end better, TRBJ2-7 makes the J call doubtful. The CDR3 contains 12 residues. Germline CDR1 and CDR2: SGHAT and FQNNGV. The CDR3 sequence: CASSLATDEQYF. The CDR3 DNA sequence: TGTGCCAGCAGCTTAGCGACAGACGAGCAGTACTTC.

This clonotype was found once. The chain is built from TRBV19 and TRBJ2-3, with 8 positions matching TRBD1. This CDR3 has 14 residues. Germline V gives CDR1 LNHDA, CDR2 SQIVND (reference sequence). Trimming removed 8 bases from V and 0 bases from J; junction bases left unmatched: 4. The CDR3 loop is CASHQGASTDTQYF. The CDR3 bases are TGTGCCAGTCATCAGGGGGCCAGCACAGATACGCAGTATTTT. Supplemented by reference TRBV19 and TRBJ2-3, the full variable domain reads DGGITQSPKYLFRKEGQNVTLSCEQNLNHDAMYWYRQDPGQGLRLIYYSQIVNDFQKGDIAEGYSVSREKKESFPLTVTSAQKNPTAFYLCASHQGASTDTQYFGPGTRLTVL.

The rearrangement uses TRBV5-1 and TRBJ2-3; tentatively, D is TRBD1 (5 bases). Trimming removed 3 bases at V and 4 bases at J, with 9 bases between. CDR3 length: 13 amino acids. Germline V gene data show CDR1 as SGHRS and CDR2 as YFSETQ. For the CDR3, the DNA is TGCGCCAGCAGCTGGAGACAGTCAGATACGCAGTATTTT. This gives the protein CASSWRQSDTQYF.

This clonotype was picked up a small number of times. Being one base from a much bigger clone, this may be a read error. The chain joins TRBV6-6 to TRBJ2-1; unclear D gene. V was cut by 0 bases and J by 3 bases, with 3 bases left in between. This CDR3 is 13 amino acids long. Germline-derived CDR1 and CDR2 are MNHNY and SVGAGI (reference sequence). The CDR3 reads CASSYSYYNEQFF. In DNA, the CDR3 is TGTGCCAGCAGTTACTCGTACTACAATGAGCAGTTCTTC.

This clonotype was recorded once. This chain joins TRBV5-5 and TRBJ1-2; perhaps TRBD1 as D (5 bases). The germline V gene encodes CDR1 SGHKS and CDR2 YYEKEE (reference sequence). Trimming stripped 1 base from V and 8 bases from J, with 18 bases between. There are 15 residues in the CDR3. CDR3: CASSLIGAGARGYTF. CDR3 DNA sequence: TGTGCCAGCAGCTTGATAGGAGCTGGGGCGCGCGGCTACACCTTC.

The chain uses TRBV11-2 and TRBJ2-3; 13 positions match TRBD2. The V gene's germline CDR1 is SGHAT and CDR2 FQNNGV. CDR3 length: 16 amino acids. V gave up 3 bases and J gave up 7 bases; unmatched junction bases: 7. In DNA, the CDR3 is TGTGCCAGCAGCTTTGGGCAGACTAGCGGGAGGTATACGCAGTATTTT. Protein: CASSFGQTSGRYTQYF.

The V and J genes are TRBV7-9 and TRBJ2-5; D is ambiguous. Germline assignment: CDR1 SEHNR and CDR2 FQNEAQ (reference sequence). V shed 4 bases and J shed 5 bases, with 17 bases lying between them. The CDR3 is made up of 15 amino acids. CDR3 sequence reads: CASSSNLGSPETQYF. CDR3 sequence (DNA): TGTGCCAGCAGCTCGAATCTTGGGTCCCCGGAGACCCAGTACTTC.

This clonotype was seen only a few times. V usage is TRBV5-1 and J usage is TRBJ2-7; D tentatively reads TRBD1 or TRBD2 (5 bases each). The V end lost 4 bases, the J end lost 2 bases, and 19 bases lay between the germline ends. In germline, CDR1 is SGHRS, CDR2 YFSETQ. The CDR3 spans 16 residues. The CDR3 sequence is CASSPQDGTLAYEQYF. As DNA, the CDR3 is TGCGCCAGCAGCCCCCAAGACGGGACCCTAGCCTACGAGCAGTACTTC.

This clonotype has a handful of counts. The chain links TRBV20-1 to TRBJ2-3, with 9 bases matching TRBD2. The CDR3 sequence is 17 residues long. Germline assignment: CDR1 DFQATT and CDR2 SNEGSKA (reference sequence). V shed 1 base, J shed 2 bases, and the junction held 10 bases outside the gene matches. DNA for the CDR3: TGCAGTGCTAGAGGGTTAGCGGGGGTCATACCCACAGATACGCAGTATTTT. Its translation is CSARGLAGVIPTDTQYF.

Worth noting for this clonotype: The DNA is left out, because the CDR3 cannot be placed on it with certainty; the CDR3 is given as TCRdb lists it. This chain joins TRBV4-3 and TRBJ1-6. The germline V gene has CDR1 LGHNA and CDR2 YSLEER. The CDR3 is 18 residues long, ends included. CDR3 loop: CASSQDRFGNGRSQALHF.

Comment on this clonotype: Sequence at one end of the junction differs from germline and may be a read error. This chain connects TRBV29-1 to TRBJ1-2; possibly TRBD1 for D (5 bases). Germline V CDR1 and CDR2: SQVTM, ANQGSEA. There are 12 residues in the CDR3. The DNA of the CDR3 is TGCATCGTTGGTGACAGTAACTATGGCTACACCTTC. It translates to CIVGDSNYGYTF.

The chain has TRBV5-1 and TRBJ2-1; 10 bases are a match to TRBD2. This CDR3 has 20 residues. CDR1 is SGHRS and CDR2 is YFSETQ in the germline V gene. V was clipped by 3 bases and J by 1 base; unmatched bases: 16. CDR3 DNA: TGCGCCAGCAGCTCGGCCCGAATAACCCTGGGACTAGCGTCCTACAATGAGCAGTTCTTC. Residues: CASSSARITLGLASYNEQFF.

This clonotype has just a few counts. This chain uses TRBV7-2 with TRBJ2-7; D might be TRBD2 (5 bases). Trimming removed 2 bases from V and 6 bases from J, with 11 bases in between. This CDR3 has 13 residues. Germline loops: CDR1 SGHTA, CDR2 FQGNSA. As DNA, the CDR3 is TGTGCCAGCAGCTTATTGTCGGGATCCGAGCAGTACTTC. This sequence encodes CASSLLSGSEQYF.

This clonotype appeared a single time. The chain uses TRBV27 and TRBJ1-2, with a weak D call TRBD1 (6 bases). CDR3 length: 16 residues. Germline-derived CDR1 and CDR2 are MNHEY and SMNVEV (reference sequence). V was cut by 6 bases and J by 2 bases, with 19 bases left in between. The CDR3 DNA reads TGTGCCAGCAGCCTACTAGGGGGGAGGGAGAACTATGGCTACACCTTC. Amino acid sequence: CASSLLGGRENYGYTF.

This clonotype was detected only once. The chain has TRBV27 and TRBJ2-2; TRBD1 agrees at 11 bases. The CDR3 spans 17 residues. The ends lost 5 bases at V and 5 bases at J; junction bases unmatched: 10. Germline CDR1 and CDR2: MNHEY and SMNVEV (reference sequence). This CDR3 reads CASSPFGQGAGTGELFF. In DNA form, the CDR3 reads TGTGCCAGCAGTCCCTTTGGACAGGGGGCTGGTACCGGGGAGCTGTTTTTT.

A few counts support this clonotype. The chain combines TRBV12-3 or TRBV12-4 with TRBJ2-1, with D possibly TRBD2 on 5 matching bases. V was trimmed by 1 base and J by 12 bases, leaving 7 bases between them. This CDR3 region has 11 residues. As DNA, the CDR3 is TGTGCCAGCAGTTTAGGGAGGAGGCAGTTCTTC. This translates into CASSLGRRQFF.

The rearrangement uses TRBV6-6 and TRBJ1-5; 10 bases map to TRBD1. CDR1 and CDR2 from the germline V gene are MNHNY and SVGAGI (reference sequence). J gave up 1 base and V 6 bases, and 6 bases lay outside the gene matches. This CDR3 comprises 16 residues. The CDR3, as DNA: TGTGCCAGCAGCCCTTGGGACAGGGGAAGCAATCAGCCCCAGCATTTT. It translates to CASSPWDRGSNQPQHF.

This clonotype was counted between two and nine times. The chain couples TRBV3-1 to TRBJ1-2; D might be TRBD1 (5 bases). Trimming pared 3 bases from V and 0 bases from J, leaving 14 bases between. The length of the CDR3 is 16 residues. Looked up from germline, CDR1 is LGHDT and CDR2 is YNNKEL (reference sequence). The CDR3 coding sequence is TGTGCCAGCAGCCATAGGGGCGGTTCCGCTAACTATGGCTACACCTTC. This encodes CASSHRGGSANYGYTF.

The V call is TRBV6-6, the J call TRBJ1-2; D not resolved. Germline V gene data show CDR1 as MNHNY and CDR2 as SVGAGI (reference sequence). V was trimmed by 4 bases and J by 8 bases, leaving 5 bases between them. This CDR3 is built from 10 residues. The chain's CDR3 is CASSSTGYTF. The CDR3 DNA reads as TGTGCCAGCAGTTCGACCGGCTACACCTTC.

The CDR3 DNA reads TGCAGTGCTAGAGATTTAATCGTCGGGGGCGCCCACAATGAGCAGTTCTTC. Its translation is CSARDLIVGGAHNEQFF. The rearrangement uses TRBV20-1 and TRBJ2-1; D is possibly TRBD1 or TRBD2 (6 bases each). V gave up 0 bases and J gave up 5 bases, with 20 bases separating them. The CDR3 contains 17 residues. Germline V lookup: CDR1 DFQATT, CDR2 SNEGSKA (reference sequence).

A note on this clonotype: The junction departs from germline at one end; a sequencing error may be responsible. The chain combines TRBV7-9 with TRBJ2-7; tentatively, D is TRBD2 (6 bases). The CDR3 has 16 amino acids. CDR1 and CDR2 (germline): SEHNR, FQNEAQ (reference sequence). CDR3 region: CVSSPTEGYRSYEQYF. As DNA, the CDR3 is TGTGTCAGCAGCCCCACGGAGGGGTATCGTTCCTACGAGCAGTACTTC.

The CDR3 loop reads CSVAPSGGYEQYF. Written as DNA, the CDR3 is TGCAGCGTTGCCCCTAGCGGGGGGTACGAGCAGTACTTC. The chain combines TRBV29-1 with TRBJ2-7; TRBD2 agrees at 11 bases. The CDR3 covers 13 residues. Germline CDR1 SQVTM, CDR2 ANQGSEA. Trimming removed 4 bases from V and 4 bases from J; junction bases left unmatched: 3.

The chain couples TRBV6-5 to TRBJ2-1; 12 bases line up with TRBD2. V shed 7 bases and J 9 bases; nucleotides not matched to a gene: 1. Germline assignment: CDR1 MNHEY and CDR2 SVGAGI. This CDR3 comprises 12 residues. The CDR3 DNA sequence: TGTGCCAGCACGACTAGCGGGGGTGAGCAGTTCTTC. Translation: CASTTSGGEQFF.